These 18 T cell receptor beta chains were sequenced from one sample in a study of OX40 agonist ivuxolimab in advanced cancers. Assay used: immunoSEQ multiplex PCR; TCRdb lists only in-frame clones, some missing. In the table there are 20,000 to 25,000 clones, around 78% of which are singletons. Sequenced here: CD4+ or CD8+ T cells sorted from blood, sampled in a trial of the OX40 agonist ivuxolimab. Every receptor here comes from an adult with an advanced solid tumor such as melanoma, head and neck, liver or kidney cancer.

The CDR3 reads CASSPSTPRETQYF. The CDR3 nucleotides are TGTGCCAGCAGCCCATCGACACCGCGGGAGACCCAGTACTTC. This chain links TRBV7-9 with TRBJ2-5; D unresolved. Germline V gives CDR1 SEHNR, CDR2 FQNEAQ (reference sequence). This CDR3 is 14 amino acids long. V was pared by 5 bases and J by 5 bases, with 15 bases between.

This clone was seen repeatedly, ten times or more. The CDR3 is CASSQFDGTTYEQYF. For the CDR3, the DNA is TGCGCCAGCAGCCAGTTCGACGGAACTACCTACGAGCAGTACTTC. The rearrangement uses TRBV4-3 and TRBJ2-7; D unclear. This CDR3 has 15 residues. Per germline, CDR1 LGHNA and CDR2 YSLEER. Trimming took off 3 bases at V and 2 bases at J, with 14 bases between the two ends.

In this sample, this clone is medium-sized. V usage is TRBV19 and J usage is TRBJ2-2, with 7 bases matching TRBD2. The V and J ends lost 6 bases and 6 bases, in that order; junction bases with no gene match: 13. This CDR3 has 16 amino acids. Germline-derived CDR1 and CDR2 are LNHDA and SQIVND (reference sequence). The CDR3 sequence is CASSEPGLSFAGELFF. CDR3 nucleotide sequence: TGTGCCAGTAGCGAACCGGGACTAAGTTTCGCCGGGGAGCTGTTTTTT. Supplemented by reference TRBV19 and TRBJ2-2, the full variable domain reads DGGITQSPKYLFRKEGQNVTLSCEQNLNHDAMYWYRQDPGQGLRLIYYSQIVNDFQKGDIAEGYSVSREKKESFPLTVTSAQKNPTAFYLCASSEPGLSFAGELFFGEGSRLTVL.

The chain uses TRBV7-8 and TRBJ2-5; 12 bases match TRBD1. Unmatched junction bases numbered 12, after V lost 2 bases and J lost 5 bases. The germline gives CDR1 SGHVS, CDR2 FQNEAQ. This CDR3 is 18 amino acids long. The CDR3 here is CASSLPNRDRGLGETQYF. In DNA, the CDR3 is TGTGCCAGCAGCTTACCAAACCGGGACAGGGGGCTGGGGGAGACCCAGTACTTC. The full variable domain, with the rest looked up from reference TRBV7-8 and TRBJ2-5, is GAGVSQSPRYKVAKRGQDVALRCDPISGHVSLFWYQQALGQGPEFLTYFQNEAQLDKSGLPSDRFFAERPEGSVSTLKIQRTQQEDSAVYLCASSLPNRDRGLGETQYFGPGTRLLVL.

The chain carries TRBV7-2 and TRBJ1-5; 8 nucleotides line up with TRBD1. Trimming took 5 bases from V and 5 from J; bases not matched to a gene: 5. Germline CDR1 and CDR2: SGHTA and FQGNSA. The CDR3 contains 14 residues. The CDR3 sequence is CASSTGQGDQPQHF. The DNA of the CDR3 is TGTGCCAGCAGCACCGGACAGGGAGATCAGCCCCAGCATTTT.

The rearrangement uses TRBV18 and TRBJ1-1, with D unresolved. Trimming pared 3 bases from V and 3 bases from J, leaving 14 bases between. CDR1 and CDR2 (germline): KGHSH, LQKENI. This CDR3 comprises 15 residues. CDR3 DNA sequence: TGTGCCAGCTCACCCTTGGGAGGCGATTACACTGAAGCTTTCTTT. As protein: CASSPLGGDYTEAFF.

This chain links TRBV7-9 with TRBJ1-1, with unresolved D. Trimming left V 5 bases short and J 8 bases short, with 12 bases between. The CDR3 has 12 residues. Germline CDR1 and CDR2: SEHNR and FQNEAQ (reference sequence). The CDR3 DNA is TGTGCCAGCAGCGGGCTGGAGTTGGAAGCTTTCTTT. Protein: CASSGLELEAFF.

The V gene is TRBV2, the J gene TRBJ1-5, with TRBD1 matching 7 bases. The CDR3 consists of 15 residues. Germline trimming cut 6 bases from V and 6 bases from J; bases unmatched to any gene: 11. CDR1 is SNHLY, CDR2 FYNNEI, per germline. The CDR3 reads CASRLQGNFGQPQHF. CDR3 coding DNA: TGTGCCAGCAGACTACAGGGGAACTTCGGTCAGCCCCAGCATTTT. The variable domain in full, with the rest retrieved from reference TRBV2 and TRBJ1-5, is EPEVTQTPSHQVTQMGQEVILRCVPISNHLYFYWYRQILGQKVEFLVSFYNNEISEKSEIFDDQFSVERPDGSNFTLKIRSTKLEDSAMYFCASRLQGNFGQPQHFGDGTRLSIL.

This sequence joins TRBV6-5 and TRBJ1-2; 7 bases match TRBD1. The CDR3 spans 15 residues. Per germline, CDR1 MNHEY and CDR2 SVGAGI. With 5 bases clipped from V and 1 base from J, the junction kept 7 bases outside the gene matches. The CDR3: CASSNQGGSNYGYTF. In DNA form, the CDR3 reads TGTGCCAGCAGTAACCAGGGGGGGAGTAACTATGGCTACACCTTC.

This chain links TRBV30 with TRBJ1-5, with 7 bases aligning to TRBD1. V lost 2 bases, J lost 5 bases, and 3 bases stayed unmatched. Germline loops: CDR1 GTSNPN, CDR2 SVGIG (reference sequence). The CDR3 is 13 amino acids. CDR3 bases: TGTGCCTGGAGTTACAGGGGACATCAGCCCCAGCATTTT. Translation: CAWSYRGHQPQHF.

This clone was picked up a small number of times. The CDR3 DNA follows: TGTGCCAGCAGCCTCTCGGGAGCCTCCTACGAGCAGTACTTC. It translates to CASSLSGASYEQYF. J is TRBJ2-7 and V is TRBV27, with a tentative D call TRBD2 (6 bases). The V gene's germline CDR1 is MNHEY and CDR2 SMNVEV (reference sequence). This CDR3 is 14 amino acids long. Trimming took 6 bases from V and 0 from J, leaving 12 bases between them.

This clone has a single count. The chain carries TRBV15 and TRBJ2-5; 12 bases line up with TRBD1. The CDR3 has 14 residues. Looked up from germline, CDR1 is LNHNV and CDR2 is YYDKDF (reference sequence). Trimming took 2 bases from V and 10 from J; bases not matched to a gene: 5. CDR3 in DNA: TGTGCCACCAGCAGAACCGGGACAGGGGGCAGCCAGTACTTC. It yields the protein CATSRTGTGGSQYF.

The chain employs TRBV28 and TRBJ2-2; perhaps TRBD2 as D (5 bases). Germline values: CDR1 MDHEN, CDR2 SYDVKM. The CDR3 contains 12 residues. V was shortened by 3 bases and J by 7 bases, with 6 bases between the two germline ends. CDR3 loop: CASSLGVGELFF. The CDR3 nucleotides read TGTGCCAGCAGTTTGGGAGTCGGGGAGCTGTTTTTT.

The chain combines TRBV4-1 with TRBJ1-1; TRBD1 aligns across 8 bases. The J segment lost 6 bases and the V segment lost 6 bases, leaving 6 bases of the junction unmatched. The germline CDR1 and CDR2 sequences are MGHRA and YSYEKL. This CDR3 is built from 13 residues. This CDR3 reads CASSPDRAPEAFF. As DNA, the CDR3 is TGCGCCAGCAGTCCGGACAGGGCGCCTGAAGCTTTCTTT.

The CDR3 nucleotides read TGTGCCAGCGGGAGGGCCCCAAATTACGAGCAGTACTTC. Protein sequence: CASGRAPNYEQYF. The V gene is TRBV6-1, the J gene TRBJ2-7; TRBD2 matches 7 bases. The germline V gene encodes CDR1 MNHNS and CDR2 SASEGT. V lost 8 bases and J lost 4; bases outside the gene matches: 8. The CDR3 contains 13 residues.

This chain connects TRBV5-6 to TRBJ1-2, with 9 bases lining up with TRBD1. The CDR3 spans 14 residues. Germline CDR1 and CDR2: SGHDT and YYEEEE. The V and J ends lost 3 bases and 6 bases, in that order; junction bases with no gene match: 6. CDR3 in DNA: TGTGCCAGCAGCTACCCTGACAGGGGGGATGGCTACACCTTC. As protein: CASSYPDRGDGYTF.

The chain is built from TRBV5-8 and TRBJ2-3; TRBD1 is a possible D gene (6 bases). The CDR3 covers 13 residues. Trimming cost V 7 bases and J 10 bases, with 19 bases left between them. Germline CDR1 SGHTS, CDR2 YDEGEE. The CDR3 region has the DNA TGTGCCAGCGTCTCAGGGGCCGTCGGGTCGCAGTATTTT. Its protein product is CASVSGAVGSQYF.

The chain joins TRBV7-9 to TRBJ2-3; unclear D gene. CDR1 and CDR2 from the germline V gene are SEHNR and FQNEAQ (reference sequence). The V end lost 4 bases, the J end lost 2 bases, and 16 bases lay between the germline ends. The CDR3 spans 16 residues. The CDR3 region is CASSSPTGPATDTQYF. The CDR3 nucleotides are TGTGCCAGCAGCTCGCCGACTGGGCCTGCCACAGATACGCAGTATTTT.